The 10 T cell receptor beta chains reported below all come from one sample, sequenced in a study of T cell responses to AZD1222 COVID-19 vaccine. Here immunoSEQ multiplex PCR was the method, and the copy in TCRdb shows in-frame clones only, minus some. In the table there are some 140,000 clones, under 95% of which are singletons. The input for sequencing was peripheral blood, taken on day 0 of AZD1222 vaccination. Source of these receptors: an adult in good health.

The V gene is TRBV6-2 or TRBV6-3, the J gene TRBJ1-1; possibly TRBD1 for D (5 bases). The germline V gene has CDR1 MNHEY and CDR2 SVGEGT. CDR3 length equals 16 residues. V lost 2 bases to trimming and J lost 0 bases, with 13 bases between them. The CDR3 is CASSYEEGRMNTEAFF. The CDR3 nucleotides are TGTGCCAGCAGTTACGAGGAGGGACGGATGAACACTGAAGCTTTCTTT.

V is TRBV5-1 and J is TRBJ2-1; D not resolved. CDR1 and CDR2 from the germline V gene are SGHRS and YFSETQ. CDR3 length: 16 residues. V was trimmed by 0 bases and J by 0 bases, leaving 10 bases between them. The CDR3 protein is CASSLDYSRSYNEQFF. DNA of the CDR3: TGCGCCAGCAGCTTGGATTACTCTCGCTCCTACAATGAGCAGTTCTTC.

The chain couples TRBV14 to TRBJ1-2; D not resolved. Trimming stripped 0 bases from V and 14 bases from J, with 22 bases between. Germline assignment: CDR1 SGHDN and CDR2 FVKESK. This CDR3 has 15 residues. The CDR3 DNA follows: TGTGCCAGCAGCCAAGATCGATCCCTCCCGGAGGGTTGGACCTTC. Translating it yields CASSQDRSLPEGWTF.

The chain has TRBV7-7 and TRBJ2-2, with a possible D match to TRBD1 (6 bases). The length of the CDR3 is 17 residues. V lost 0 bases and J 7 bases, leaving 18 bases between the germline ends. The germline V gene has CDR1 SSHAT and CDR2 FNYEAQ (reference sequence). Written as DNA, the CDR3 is TGTGCCAGCAGCTTAGCGGGGGCAGGGAAGCAAGGCGGGGAGCTGTTTTTT. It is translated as CASSLAGAGKQGGELFF.

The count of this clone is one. CDR3 bases: TGTGCCAGCAGTGAAGCGACGAGGTATGGCTACACCTTC. It is translated as CASSEATRYGYTF. This chain connects TRBV6-1 to TRBJ1-2, with D unresolved. Deletions cut 0 bases from V and 5 bases from J, with 7 bases between. Germline V gives CDR1 MNHNS, CDR2 SASEGT. The CDR3 runs 13 residues.

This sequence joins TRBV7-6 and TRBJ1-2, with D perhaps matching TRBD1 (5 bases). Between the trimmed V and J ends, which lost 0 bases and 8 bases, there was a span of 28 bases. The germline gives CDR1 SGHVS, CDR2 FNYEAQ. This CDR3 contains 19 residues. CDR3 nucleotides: TGTGCCAGCAGCTTAGCTCCCCGCAGGGATAAGGCAGGCTATGCGGGCTACACCTTC. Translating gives CASSLAPRRDKAGYAGYTF.

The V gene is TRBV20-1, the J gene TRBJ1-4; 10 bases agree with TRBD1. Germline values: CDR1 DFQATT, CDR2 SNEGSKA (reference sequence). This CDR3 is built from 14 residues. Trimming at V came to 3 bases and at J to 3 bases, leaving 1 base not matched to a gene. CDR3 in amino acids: CSASGTGANEKLFF. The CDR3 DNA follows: TGCAGTGCTAGTGGGACAGGGGCTAATGAAAAACTGTTTTTT.

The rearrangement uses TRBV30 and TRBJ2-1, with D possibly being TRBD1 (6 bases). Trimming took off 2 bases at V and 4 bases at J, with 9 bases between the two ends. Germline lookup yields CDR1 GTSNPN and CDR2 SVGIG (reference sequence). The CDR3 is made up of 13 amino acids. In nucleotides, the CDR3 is TGTGCCTGGAGTATCGGACAGTACAATGAGCAGTTCTTC. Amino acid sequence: CAWSIGQYNEQFF. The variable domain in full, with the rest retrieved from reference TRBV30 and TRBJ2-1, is SQTIHQWPATLVQPVGSPLSLECTVEGTSNPNLYWYRQAAGRGLQLLFYSVGIGQISSEVPQNLSASRPQDRQFILSSKKLLLSDSGFYLCAWSIGQYNEQFFGPGTRLTVL.

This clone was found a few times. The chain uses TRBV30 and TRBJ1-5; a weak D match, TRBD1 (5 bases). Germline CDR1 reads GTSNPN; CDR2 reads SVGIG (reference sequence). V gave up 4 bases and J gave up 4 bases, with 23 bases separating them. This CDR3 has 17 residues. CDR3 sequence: CAWILTPRGGGNQPQHF. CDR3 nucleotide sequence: TGTGCCTGGATTCTCACGCCAAGGGGCGGCGGAAATCAGCCCCAGCATTTT.

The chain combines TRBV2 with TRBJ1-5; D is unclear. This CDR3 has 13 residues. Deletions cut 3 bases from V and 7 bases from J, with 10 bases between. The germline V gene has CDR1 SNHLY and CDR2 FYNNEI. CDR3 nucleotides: TGTGCCAGCAGTGACGACTACGGCCAGCCCCAGCATTTT. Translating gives CASSDDYGQPQHF. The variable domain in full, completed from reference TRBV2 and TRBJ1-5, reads EPEVTQTPSHQVTQMGQEVILRCVPISNHLYFYWYRQILGQKVEFLVSFYNNEISEKSEIFDDQFSVERPDGSNFTLKIRSTKLEDSAMYFCASSDDYGQPQHFGDGTRLSIL.